A selection of T cell receptor beta chains follows, all from one sample in a study of early T cells in non-severe SARS-CoV-2 infection. TCRdb re-analysed the 5' RACE reads in MiXCR, keeping a single row per CDR3 protein. The table shows 100,000 to 150,000 distinct CDR3 sequences, with about 15% occurring only once. The specimen sequenced was whole blood. These receptors were obtained from an adult who was a healthcare worker with PCR-confirmed SARS-CoV-2 infection or an uninfected control (not recorded which). The CDR3 runs from the conserved cysteine through the conserved F or W. Fields, in order: J gene, V gene, CDR3 protein.

j_gene: TRBJ1-1; v_gene: TRBV5-1; CDR3aa: CASSFGQGGTEAFF
j_gene: TRBJ1-4; v_gene: TRBV12-3/TRBV12-4; CDR3aa: CASSPTGDNEKLFF
j_gene: TRBJ2-5; v_gene: TRBV6-1; CDR3aa: CASSELGFQETQYF
j_gene: TRBJ1-1; v_gene: TRBV30; CDR3aa: CACYIGGEAFF
j_gene: TRBJ1-2; v_gene: TRBV28; CDR3aa: CASSGGQIYGYTF
j_gene: TRBJ2-5; v_gene: TRBV2; CDR3aa: CASSGQGAQYF
j_gene: TRBJ2-3; v_gene: TRBV7-3; CDR3aa: CASSLTSASGTDTQYF
j_gene: TRBJ2-1; v_gene: TRBV12-3/TRBV12-4; CDR3aa: CASSHRSGGESSYNEQFF
j_gene: TRBJ2-3; v_gene: TRBV7-9; CDR3aa: CASSLVSTDTQYF
j_gene: TRBJ1-6; v_gene: TRBV5-6; CDR3aa: CASSIRTSPYNSPLHF
j_gene: TRBJ2-1; v_gene: TRBV5-1; CDR3aa: CASSLVASGGAVNEQFF
j_gene: TRBJ1-5; v_gene: TRBV9; CDR3aa: CASSVDSSNQPQHF
j_gene: TRBJ2-1; v_gene: TRBV4-1; CDR3aa: CASSPRMSTTGNEQFF
j_gene: TRBJ1-3; v_gene: TRBV9; CDR3aa: CASSVADRGLGNTIYF
j_gene: TRBJ2-1; v_gene: TRBV7-9; CDR3aa: CASRPLSSYNEQFF